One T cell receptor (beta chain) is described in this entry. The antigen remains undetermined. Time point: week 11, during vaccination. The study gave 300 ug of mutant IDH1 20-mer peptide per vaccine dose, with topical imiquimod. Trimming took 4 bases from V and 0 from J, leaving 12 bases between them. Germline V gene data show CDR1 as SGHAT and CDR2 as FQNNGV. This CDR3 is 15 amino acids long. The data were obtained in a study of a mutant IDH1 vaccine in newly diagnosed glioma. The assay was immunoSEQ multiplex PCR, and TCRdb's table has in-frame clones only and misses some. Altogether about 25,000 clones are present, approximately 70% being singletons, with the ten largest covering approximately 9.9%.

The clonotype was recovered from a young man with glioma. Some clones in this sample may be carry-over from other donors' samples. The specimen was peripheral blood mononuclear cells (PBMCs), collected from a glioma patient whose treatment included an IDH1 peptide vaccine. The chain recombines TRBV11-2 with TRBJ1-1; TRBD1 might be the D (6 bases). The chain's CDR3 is CASSYPDRMNTEAFF. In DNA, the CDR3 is TGTGCCAGCAGCTACCCCGACAGGATGAACACTGAAGCTTTCTTT.